The clone carrying this T cell receptor beta chain was detected many times. This CDR3 comprises 12 residues. The germline V gene encodes CDR1 DFQATT and CDR2 SNEGSKA (reference sequence). The V and J ends lost 0 bases and 1 base respectively, with 1 base between them. These data come from a study of Graves' ophthalmopathy and Graves' hyperthyroidism. Using RNA transcripts, the TCR beta CDR3 regions were amplified. Following a first-round RT-PCR that used HTBI primers, a second-round multiplex PCR was carried out. TCRdb passed the multiplex PCR reads through MiXCR, listing each CDR3 protein once. The sample consists of roughly 500,000 distinct CDR3 sequences, around 14% of them appearing once. Establishment of the diagnosis relied upon clinical symptoms, serum thyroxine, TRAb, thyroid ultrasound and orbital computed tomography.

The chain joins TRBV20-1 to TRBJ1-5; the D is unclear. This TCR came from a woman aged 25 to 39 with Graves' ophthalmopathy. Material: blood. In DNA form, the CDR3 reads TGCAGTGCTAGAGAGAGCAATCAGCCCCAGCATTTT. Its protein is CSARESNQPQHF.